This note documents a single TCR beta chain sequence. Its cognate antigen is unknown. From each donor, at least one pre-ART PBMC sample and at least two post-ART PBMC samples were obtained. This record comes from a study of long-term antiretroviral therapy in people with HIV. Whole-study findings and limits: Researchers lacked any data on ART adherence, viral resistance or therapy changes. Even long-term ART left TRB diversity below transplant donor controls, despite gains. Clonotypes expanded prior to ART showed repertoire dominance at all sampled time points.

Researchers ran immunoSEQ v3.0 at survey level. The repertoire was sequenced with immunoSEQ multiplex PCR; TCRdb's copy has only in-frame clones and lacks some. The sample lists some 29,000 clones; about three quarters were seen once. The CDR3 extends over 15 amino acids. Trimming removed 5 bases at V and 1 base at J, with 12 bases between. Germline values: CDR1 SEHNR, CDR2 FQNEAQ (reference sequence). The material sequenced was unsorted PBMCs, taken 1.5 years before starting antiretroviral therapy. The rearrangement joins TRBV7-9 to TRBJ2-1; D ambiguous. The sequence was collected from a man between 18 and 29 years old with HIV. The CDR3 sequence is CASSPNIGSYNEQFF. CDR3 in DNA: TGTGCCAGCAGCCCGAACATCGGTTCCTACAATGAGCAGTTCTTC.